The TCR beta chain under discussion was sequenced for a study of T cells in Graves' hyperthyroidism and ophthalmopathy. Background on the study: Sampling of peripheral blood happened at initial diagnosis, prior to any treatment. Study results and limitations: The model anticipated ophthalmopathy a median approximately 6.6 months pre-onset.

TCR beta CDR3 region amplification was performed from RNA transcripts. With the HTBI primer set, the TCR CDR3 went through a first round of RT-PCR. TCRdb re-called the multiplex PCR reads through MiXCR, storing one row per CDR3 protein. The sample lists 450,000 to 600,000 distinct CDR3 sequences; about 20% were seen once. Each person with ophthalmopathy scored at least 3 on the Clinical Activity Score, reached NOSPECS grade 4 or higher, and had been ill under 3 months. This clonotype turned up a few times. Antigen specificity is unknown. The CDR3 sequence is 14 residues long. V gave up 1 base and J gave up 2 bases, with 9 bases separating them. The germline V gene encodes CDR1 SEHNR and CDR2 FQNEAQ (reference sequence).

The chain carries TRBV7-9 and TRBJ2-7; D gene uncertain. This receptor was taken from a man aged 40-50 years with Graves' ophthalmopathy. Sequences were obtained from blood. CDR3 in amino acids: CASSLETATYEQYF. CDR3 sequence (DNA): TGTGCCAGCAGCTTAGAGACCGCTACCTACGAGCAGTACTTC. The complete variable domain, with remaining parts taken from reference TRBV7-9 and TRBJ2-7, reads DTGVSQNPRHKITKRGQNVTFRCDPISEHNRLYWYRQTLGQGPEFLTYFQNEAQLEKSRLLSDRFSAERPKGSFSTLEIQRTEQGDSAMYLCASSLETATYEQYFGPGTRLTVT.